A selection of T cell receptor beta chains follows, all from one sample in a study of radiation and T cells in renal cell carcinoma. The data were produced by immunoSEQ multiplex PCR, yet TCRdb's version contains in-frame clones alone and is incomplete. The data show roughly 150,000 clones, about nine tenths seen once. The sequencing here drew on blood, taken from a patient whose treatment included radiotherapy and nephrectomy. The receptors were gathered from a woman in her 50s with renal cell carcinoma. CDR3s include the opening cysteine and the closing phenylalanine or tryptophan. The D gene is left open where the match is weak. Clone size, where shown, is once, few, many, or a class for clones that have expanded.

D gene | clone size | J gene | V gene | CDR3 protein | CDR3 DNA
. | . | TRBJ1-2 | TRBV25-1 | CASTSGLNYGYTF | TGTGCCAGCACATCAGGACTTAACTATGGCTACACCTTC
. | . | TRBJ1-1 | TRBV6-5 | CASSLSMYTEAFF | TGTGCCAGCAGTTTAAGTATGTACACTGAAGCTTTCTTT
TRBD1 | . | TRBJ1-2 | TRBV30 | CAWVTGSYGYTF | TGTGCCTGGGTGACAGGGAGCTATGGCTACACCTTC
TRBD2 | . | TRBJ2-1 | TRBV11-3 | CASKKGSGGYNEQFF | TGTGCCAGCAAAAAAGGTAGCGGGGGCTACAATGAGCAGTTCTTC
TRBD1 | . | TRBJ2-1 | TRBV18 | CASSPKGTASYNEQFF | TGTGCCAGCTCACCAAAGGGGACAGCCTCCTACAATGAGCAGTTCTTC
. | . | TRBJ1-2 | TRBV6-1 | CASSPGTPEGYTF | TGTGCCAGCAGCCCCGGGACTCCGGAAGGCTACACCTTC
TRBD1 | . | TRBJ1-4 | TRBV19 | CASSTRQGTEKLFF | TGTGCCAGTAGTACGCGACAGGGGACTGAAAAACTGTTTTTT
. | . | TRBJ1-2 | TRBV9 | CASSVGRREDQGYTF | TGTGCCAGCAGCGTAGGTCGCAGGGAGGATCAAGGCTACACCTTC
. | . | TRBJ2-5 | TRBV5-1 | CASRGGDRQGETQYF | TGCGCCAGCAGGGGGGGAGACAGACAGGGAGAGACCCAGTACTTC
TRBD1 | . | TRBJ1-6 | TRBV5-1 | CASSLGTGINSPLHF | TGCGCCAGCAGCTTAGGGACAGGGATTAATTCACCCCTCCACTTT
TRBD2 | . | TRBJ2-7 | TRBV4-1 | CASSQASGGAYEQYF | TGCGCCAGCAGCCAAGCTAGCGGGGGGGCCTACGAGCAGTACTTC
TRBD1 | few | TRBJ2-3 | TRBV5-4 | CASSLGVGGLTDTQYF | TGTGCCAGCAGCTTGGGAGTAGGGGGCTTAACAGATACGCAGTATTTT
. | . | TRBJ2-5 | TRBV5-1 | CASSLVAGRETQYF | TGCGCCAGCAGCTTGGTTGCGGGGCGCGAGACCCAGTACTTC
TRBD2 | once | TRBJ2-3 | TRBV2 | CASSRLAGGYHTQYF | TGTGCCAGCAGTCGACTAGCGGGGGGTTATCATACGCAGTATTTT
TRBD1 | . | TRBJ2-6 | TRBV15 | CATSRDQGTGAGANVLTF | TGTGCCACCAGCAGAGATCAGGGGACAGGGGCTGGGGCCAACGTCCTGACTTTC
. | . | TRBJ1-4 | TRBV5-4 | CASSRTASTNEKLFF | TGTGCCAGCAGCCGGACAGCTTCAACTAATGAAAAACTGTTTTTT
. | . | TRBJ2-5 | TRBV5-1 | CASSPGTQYF | TGCGCCAGCAGCCCGGGGACCCAGTACTTC
. | . | TRBJ2-7 | TRBV10-3 | CATLNLGQSSKGQYF | TGTGCCACACTCAACTTGGGACAAAGTTCGAAAGGGCAGTACTTC
TRBD1 | . | TRBJ1-1 | TRBV7-9 | CASSKDREATEAFF | TGTGCCAGCAGTAAAGACAGGGAGGCCACTGAAGCTTTCTTT
TRBD2 | . | TRBJ2-3 | TRBV30 | CAWSASRGGPHSTDTQYF | TGTGCCTGGAGCGCCTCTCGGGGGGGCCCCCACAGCACAGATACGCAGTATTTT
. | . | TRBJ1-2 | TRBV6-1 | CASSEGKGGYGYTF | TGTGCCAGCAGTGAAGGCAAAGGGGGGTATGGCTACACCTTC
. | . | TRBJ2-2 | TRBV18 | CASSPGVTPGELFF | TGTGCCAGCTCACCGGGCGTAACACCCGGGGAGCTGTTTTTT
. | . | TRBJ1-3 | TRBV6-5 | CASSYAQGSGNTIYF | TGTGCCAGCAGTTACGCGCAGGGTTCTGGAAACACCATATATTTT